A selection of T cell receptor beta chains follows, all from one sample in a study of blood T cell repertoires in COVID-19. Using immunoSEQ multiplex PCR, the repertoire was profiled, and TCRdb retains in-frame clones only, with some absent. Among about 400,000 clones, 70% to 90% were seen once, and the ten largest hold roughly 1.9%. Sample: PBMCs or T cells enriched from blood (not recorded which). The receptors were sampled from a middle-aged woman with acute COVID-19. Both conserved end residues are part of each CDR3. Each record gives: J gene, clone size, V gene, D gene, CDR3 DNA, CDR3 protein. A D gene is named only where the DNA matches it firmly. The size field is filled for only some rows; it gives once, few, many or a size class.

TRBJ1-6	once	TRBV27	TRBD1	TGTGCCAGCAAGACCGGGACAGGGTACTCACCCCTCCACTTT	CASKTGTGYSPLHF
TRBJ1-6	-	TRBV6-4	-	TGTGCCAGCAGTGACTCCGGACACATCCTGAATTCACCCCTCCACTTT	CASSDSGHILNSPLHF
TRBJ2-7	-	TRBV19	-	TGTGCCAGTAGTATATCAGGACAGTCCTACGAGCAGTACTTC	CASSISGQSYEQYF
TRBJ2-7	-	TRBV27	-	TGTGCCAGCAGCCTCAGGGGAATGGGGTACGAGCAGTACTTC	CASSLRGMGYEQYF
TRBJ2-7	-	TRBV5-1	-	TGCGCCAGCAGCTTTCAGGGATCCTACGAGCAGTACTTC	CASSFQGSYEQYF
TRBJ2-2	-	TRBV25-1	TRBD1	TGTGCCAGCAGTGAATGGGGCAGGGGGCAGAGCGGGGAGCTGTTTTTT	CASSEWGRGQSGELFF
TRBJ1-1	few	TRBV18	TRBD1	TGTGCCAGCTCATCGGACAGGGCGAACACTGAAGCTTTCTTT	CASSSDRANTEAFF
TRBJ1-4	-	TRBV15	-	TGTGCCACCAGCAGAGATCGGGCCCCAGGGGAAAAACTGTTTTTT	CATSRDRAPGEKLFF
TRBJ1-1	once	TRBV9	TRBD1	TGTGCCAGCAGCCCCCAAGGGGGCCCCGGAACTGAAGCTTTCTTT	CASSPQGGPGTEAFF
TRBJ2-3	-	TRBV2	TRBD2	TGTGCCACCACGACTAGCGGGGGGGCTTGGGATGCCACAGATACGCAGTATTTT	CATTTSGGAWDATDTQYF
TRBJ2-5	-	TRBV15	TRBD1	TGTGCCACCATCAGGATGAGGGGGCAACAAGAGACCCAGTACTTC	CATIRMRGQQETQYF
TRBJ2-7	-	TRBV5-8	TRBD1	TGTGCCAGCAGCTCCGGACAGGGAATGGGCGAGCAGTACTTC	CASSSGQGMGEQYF
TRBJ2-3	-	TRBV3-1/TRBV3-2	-	TGTGCCAGCAGCCCTTACACAGATACGCAGTATTTT	CASSPYTDTQYF
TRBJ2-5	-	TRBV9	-	TGTGCCAGCAGCGTAGCGGGTGACCAAGAGACCCAGTACTTC	CASSVAGDQETQYF
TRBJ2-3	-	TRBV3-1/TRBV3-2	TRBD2	TGTGCCAGCAGCCCGACTAGCGGGGGTACAGATACGCAGTATTTT	CASSPTSGGTDTQYF
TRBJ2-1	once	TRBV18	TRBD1	TGTGCCAGCTCACCTTGGGACAGCTCCTACAATGAGCAGTTCTTC	CASSPWDSSYNEQFF
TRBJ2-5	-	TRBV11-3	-	TGTGCCAGCAGCCTAACAGGCTGGGAGACCCAGTACTTC	CASSLTGWETQYF
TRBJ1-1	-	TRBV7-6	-	TGTGCCAGCATCCTATTCCTCCCAGGGGCCTGGGCCACTGAAGCTTTCTTT	CASILFLPGAWATEAFF
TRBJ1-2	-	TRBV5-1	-	TGCGCCAGCAGCTTGGGCCGGGAACTTGGCTACACCTTC	CASSLGRELGYTF
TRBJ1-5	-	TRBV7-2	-	TGTGCCAGCAGCTTATCGGGGTTTCAGCCCCAGCATTTT	CASSLSGFQPQHF
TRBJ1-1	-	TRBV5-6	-	TGTGCCAGCGGGAGGGGCCAGATATATGAAGCTTTCTTT	CASGRGQIYEAFF
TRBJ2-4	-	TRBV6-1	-	TGTGCCAGCAGTGAAGCCCCGCTGGGCGTAGGTATTCAGTACTTC	CASSEAPLGVGIQYF
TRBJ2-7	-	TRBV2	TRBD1	TGTGCCAGCAGTGGAGACAGGGTCCACGAGCAGTACTTC	CASSGDRVHEQYF
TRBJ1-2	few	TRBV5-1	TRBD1	TGCGCCAGCAGCCCGTACGGGACAGGAGATGGCTACACCTTC	CASSPYGTGDGYTF
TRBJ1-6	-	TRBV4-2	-	TGTGCCAGCAGCCAAGTGTCCTTCGAAAGGGAGGCACCCCTCCACTTT	CASSQVSFEREAPLHF
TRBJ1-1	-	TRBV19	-	TGTGCCAGTAGTAGTGCGGGGGGTAATACTGAAGCTTTCTTT	CASSSAGGNTEAFF
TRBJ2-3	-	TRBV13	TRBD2	TGTGCCAGCAGCTTCGCCCGGACTAGCGGGATTGACACAGATACGCAGTATTTT	CASSFARTSGIDTDTQYF
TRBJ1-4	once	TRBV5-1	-	TGCGCCAGCAGGGCGCGGACAGCAACTAATGAAAAACTGTTTTTT	CASRARTATNEKLFF
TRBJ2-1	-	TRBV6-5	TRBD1	TGTGCCAGCAGAGCAGGGGGCAAGGATGAGCAGTTCTTC	CASRAGGKDEQFF
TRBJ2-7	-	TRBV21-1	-	TGTGCCAGCAGCAAAGCCGGGGAGGGTGGAAGCTACGAGCAGTACTTC	CASSKAGEGGSYEQYF
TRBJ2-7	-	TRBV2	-	TGTGCCAGCAGTGCGATAGGGGGTTACTACGAGCAGTACTTC	CASSAIGGYYEQYF
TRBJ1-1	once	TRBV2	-	TGTGCCAGCACCCATAAGCCTCGAGCCTCGACAGGCCCTGGAGAAGCTTTCTTT	CASTHKPRASTGPGEAFF
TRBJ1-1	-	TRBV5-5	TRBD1	TGTGCCAGCAGCCACAGGGGCGTGAACACTGAAGCTTTCTTT	CASSHRGVNTEAFF
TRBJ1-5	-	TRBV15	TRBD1	TGTGCCACCAGCGGTAACAGGGGTGATCAGCCCCAGCATTTT	CATSGNRGDQPQHF
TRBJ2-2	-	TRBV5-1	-	TGCGCCAGCAGCCCAGGGTTGCGGACCGGGGAGCTGTTTTTT	CASSPGLRTGELFF